In its sample, the clone carrying this T cell receptor (beta chain) was seen once. CDR1 and CDR2 from the germline V gene are DFQATT and SNEGSKA (reference sequence). V lost 5 bases and J lost 6, with 13 bases in between. The CDR3 is 12 residues long. The data were taken from a study of CD8 T cells in Susac syndrome. While CD8+ and CD4+ T cells were isolated negatively, TEMRA cells were enriched by FACS. RNA totalling about 0.45 to 1 ug underwent reverse transcription with random hexamers. Multiplex immunoSEQ PCR targeted 54 Vbeta and 13 Jbeta TCR beta segments. TCRdb processed the immunoSEQ multiplex PCR reads anew with MiXCR; each CDR3 protein has one entry. The sample has about 130,000 distinct CDR3 sequences; nearly 95% are singletons.

Sequenced: CD4+ T cells from PBMCs. The rearrangement joins TRBV20-1 to TRBJ1-2, with D possibly matching TRBD1 (6 bases). This TCR came from a human donor in good health. CDR3 protein: CSASEQGDGYTF. The CDR3 coding sequence is TGCAGTGCTTCTGAACAGGGTGATGGCTACACCTTC.